This T cell receptor beta chain is drawn from a study of blood T cell repertoires in COVID-19. Study information: Samples representing acute and convalescent COVID-19 were sourced from the United States, Italy and Spain. Sample material is recorded as cDNA or gDNA derived from T cells, B-cell-depleted T cells, or PBMCs.

Libraries were prepared by immunoSEQ multiplex PCR; TCRdb keeps only in-frame clonotypes and omits some of them. The sample consists of 170,000 or so clones, approximately 80% of them appearing once. Trimming removed 3 bases from V and 2 bases from J, with 13 bases in between. Germline V CDR1 and CDR2: SGDLS, YYNGEE. The CDR3 consists of 15 residues. The gene calls are TRBV9 and TRBJ2-3; D might be TRBD2 (5 bases). Sequenced: peripheral blood. This receptor was obtained from a woman in her fifties or sixties with acute or convalescent COVID-19. CDR3 residues: CASSAVSGVTDTQYF. As DNA, the CDR3 is TGTGCCAGCAGCGCAGTAAGCGGAGTCACAGATACGCAGTATTTT.